This T cell receptor beta chain was documented in a study of cytomegalovirus exposure and HLA in healthy donors. The study, taken as a whole, reports: Rarity held for most TCR sequences, but there were some public TCRs that occurred in many donors.

Primers for the PCR totalled 60 Vbeta and 13 Jbeta. Measured with immunoSEQ multiplex PCR; TCRdb has only the in-frame clones, and not every one. The sample has 63,000 or so clones. After removal of 4 bases from V and 2 bases from J, the junction contained 8 bases not matched to a gene. Germline lookup yields CDR1 SGHVS and CDR2 FQNEAQ. The CDR3 has 16 residues. To note about this clone: What it binds is not known.

This TCR derives from a boy younger than 18 in good health and CMV-seronegative. The sample taken for sequencing was PBMCs. V gene TRBV7-8 combines with J gene TRBJ1-3, with 7 bases that match TRBD1. The CDR3 nucleotides are TGTGCCAGCAGCTCCTTTACAGGGGTAGCTGGAAACACCATATATTTT. Translated: CASSSFTGVAGNTIYF.